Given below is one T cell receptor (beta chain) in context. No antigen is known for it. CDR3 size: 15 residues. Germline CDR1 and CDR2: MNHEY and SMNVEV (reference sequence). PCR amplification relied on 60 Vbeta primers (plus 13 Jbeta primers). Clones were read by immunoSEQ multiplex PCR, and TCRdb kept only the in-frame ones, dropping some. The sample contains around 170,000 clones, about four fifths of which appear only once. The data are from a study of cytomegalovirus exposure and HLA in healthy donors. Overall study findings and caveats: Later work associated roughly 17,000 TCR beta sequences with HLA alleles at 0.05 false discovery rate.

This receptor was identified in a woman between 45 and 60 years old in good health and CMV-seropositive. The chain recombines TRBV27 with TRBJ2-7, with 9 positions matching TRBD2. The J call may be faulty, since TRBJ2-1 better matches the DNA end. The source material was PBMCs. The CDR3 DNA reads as TGTGCCAGCAGGGGAGCGGGGGGCGGGGACAATGAGCAGTTCTTC. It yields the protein CASRGAGGGDNEQFF.